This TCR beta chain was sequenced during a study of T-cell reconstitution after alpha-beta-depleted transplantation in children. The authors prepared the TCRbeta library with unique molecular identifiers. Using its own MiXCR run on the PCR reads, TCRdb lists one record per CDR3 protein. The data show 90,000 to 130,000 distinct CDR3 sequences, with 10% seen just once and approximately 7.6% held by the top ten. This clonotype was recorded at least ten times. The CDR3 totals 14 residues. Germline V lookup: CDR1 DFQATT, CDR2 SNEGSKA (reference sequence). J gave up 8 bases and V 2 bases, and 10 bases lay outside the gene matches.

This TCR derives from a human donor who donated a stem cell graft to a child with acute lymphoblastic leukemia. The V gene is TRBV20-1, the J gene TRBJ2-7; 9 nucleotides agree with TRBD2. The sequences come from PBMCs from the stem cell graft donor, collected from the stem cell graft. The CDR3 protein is CSARSLGLASKQYF. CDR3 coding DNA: TGCAGTGCTAGATCACTGGGACTAGCCAGCAAGCAGTACTTC.